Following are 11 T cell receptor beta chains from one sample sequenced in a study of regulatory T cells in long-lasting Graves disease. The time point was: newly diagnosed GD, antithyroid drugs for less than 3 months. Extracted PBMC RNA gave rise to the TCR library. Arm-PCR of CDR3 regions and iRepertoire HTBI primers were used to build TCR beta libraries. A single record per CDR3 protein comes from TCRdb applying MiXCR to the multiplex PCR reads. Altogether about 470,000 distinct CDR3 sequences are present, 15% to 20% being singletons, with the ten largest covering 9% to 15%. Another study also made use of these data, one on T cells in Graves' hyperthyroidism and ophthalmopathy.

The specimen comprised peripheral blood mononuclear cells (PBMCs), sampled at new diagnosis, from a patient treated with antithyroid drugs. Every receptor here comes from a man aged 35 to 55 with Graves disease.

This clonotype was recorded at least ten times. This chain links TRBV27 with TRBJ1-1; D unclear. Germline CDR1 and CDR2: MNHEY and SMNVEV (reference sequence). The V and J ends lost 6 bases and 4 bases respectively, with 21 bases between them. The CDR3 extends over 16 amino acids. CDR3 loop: CASRALRPVSGTEAFF. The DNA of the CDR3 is TGTGCCAGCAGGGCCTTGCGGCCAGTGTCTGGCACTGAAGCTTTCTTT.

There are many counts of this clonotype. This chain's CDR3 is CASSLGDRNTGELFF. For the CDR3, the DNA is TGTGCCAGCAGCTTAGGGGACAGGAACACCGGGGAGCTGTTTTTT. The J gene is TRBJ2-2, the V gene TRBV11-2, with TRBD1 matching 7 bases. The CDR3 is 15 residues long. With 1 base clipped from V and 1 base from J, the junction kept 0 bases outside the gene matches. The V gene's germline CDR1 is SGHAT and CDR2 FQNNGV.

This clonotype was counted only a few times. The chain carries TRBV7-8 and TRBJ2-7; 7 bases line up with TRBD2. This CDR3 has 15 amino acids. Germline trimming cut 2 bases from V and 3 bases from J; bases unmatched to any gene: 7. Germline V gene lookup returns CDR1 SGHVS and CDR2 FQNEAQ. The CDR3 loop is CASSLRPSGVYEQYF. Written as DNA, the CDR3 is TGTGCCAGCAGCTTACGTCCTAGCGGAGTCTACGAGCAGTACTTC.

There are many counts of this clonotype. The CDR3 protein is CAWTRGGGRGNIQYF. CDR3 nucleotides: TGTGCCTGGACTAGGGGCGGGGGCCGCGGAAACATTCAGTACTTC. The gene calls are TRBV30 and TRBJ2-4, with D possibly TRBD2 on 7 matching bases. The CDR3 has 15 residues. Germline V gives CDR1 GTSNPN, CDR2 SVGIG (reference sequence). Between the trimmed V and J ends, which lost 4 bases and 6 bases, there was a span of 19 bases.

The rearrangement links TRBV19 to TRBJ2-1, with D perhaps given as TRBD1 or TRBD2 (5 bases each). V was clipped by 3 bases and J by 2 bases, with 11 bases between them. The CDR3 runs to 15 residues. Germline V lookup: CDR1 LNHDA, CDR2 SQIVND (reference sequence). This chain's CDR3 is CASSIGAPAYNEQFF. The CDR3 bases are TGTGCCAGTAGTATCGGGGCCCCGGCCTACAATGAGCAGTTCTTC.

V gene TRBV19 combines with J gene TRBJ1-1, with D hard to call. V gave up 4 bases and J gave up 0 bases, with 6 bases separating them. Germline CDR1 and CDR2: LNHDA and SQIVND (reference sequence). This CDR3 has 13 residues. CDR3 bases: TGTGCCAGTAGTACGCGCCTGAACACTGAAGCTTTCTTT. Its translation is CASSTRLNTEAFF.

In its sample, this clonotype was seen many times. The CDR3 DNA reads TGCGCCAGCAGCTTGGCAGCAACAGGGGAGCTGTTTTTT. It encodes CASSLAATGELFF. The chain is built from TRBV5-1 and TRBJ2-2; the D is unclear. The CDR3 has 13 residues. V was trimmed by 0 bases and J by 8 bases, leaving 8 bases between them. Germline V CDR1 and CDR2: SGHRS, YFSETQ.

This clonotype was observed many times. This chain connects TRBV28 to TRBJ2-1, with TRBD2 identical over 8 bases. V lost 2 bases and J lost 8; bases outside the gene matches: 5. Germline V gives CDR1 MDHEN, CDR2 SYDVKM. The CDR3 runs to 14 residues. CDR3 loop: CASSLTGTRDEQFF. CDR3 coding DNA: TGTGCCAGCAGTTTAACCGGGACTAGAGATGAGCAGTTCTTC.

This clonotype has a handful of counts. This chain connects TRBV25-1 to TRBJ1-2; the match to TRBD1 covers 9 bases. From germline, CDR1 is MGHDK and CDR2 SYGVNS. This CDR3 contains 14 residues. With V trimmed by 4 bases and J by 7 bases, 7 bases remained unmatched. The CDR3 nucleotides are TGTGCCAGCAGTGGTCCCACAGGGGGCAGTGGCTACACCTTC. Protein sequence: CASSGPTGGSGYTF.

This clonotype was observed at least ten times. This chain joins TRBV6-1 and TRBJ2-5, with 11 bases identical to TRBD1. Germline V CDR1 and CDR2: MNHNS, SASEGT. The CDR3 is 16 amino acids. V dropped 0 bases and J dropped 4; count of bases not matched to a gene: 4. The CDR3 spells CASSEAGQGVRETQYF. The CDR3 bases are TGTGCCAGCAGTGAAGCGGGACAGGGGGTGAGAGAGACCCAGTACTTC.

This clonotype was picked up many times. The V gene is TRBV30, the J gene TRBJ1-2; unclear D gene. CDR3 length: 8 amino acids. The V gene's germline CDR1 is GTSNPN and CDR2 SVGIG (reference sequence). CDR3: CAHDGYTF. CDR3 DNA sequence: TGTGCTCACGATGGCTACACCTTC.